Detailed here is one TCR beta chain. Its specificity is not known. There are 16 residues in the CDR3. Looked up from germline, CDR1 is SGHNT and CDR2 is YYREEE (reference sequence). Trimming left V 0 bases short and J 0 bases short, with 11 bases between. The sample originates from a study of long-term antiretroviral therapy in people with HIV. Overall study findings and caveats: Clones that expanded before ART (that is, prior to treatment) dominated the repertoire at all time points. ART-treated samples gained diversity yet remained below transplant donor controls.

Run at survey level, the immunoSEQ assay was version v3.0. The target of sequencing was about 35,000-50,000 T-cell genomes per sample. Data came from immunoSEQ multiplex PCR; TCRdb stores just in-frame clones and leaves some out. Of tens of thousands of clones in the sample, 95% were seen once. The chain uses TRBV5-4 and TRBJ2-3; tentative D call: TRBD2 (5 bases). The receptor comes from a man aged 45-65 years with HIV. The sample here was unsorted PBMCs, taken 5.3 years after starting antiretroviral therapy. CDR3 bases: TGTGCCAGCAGCTTGGTTGGGAGAACTAGCACAGATACGCAGTATTTT. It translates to CASSLVGRTSTDTQYF.